This is a list of T cell receptor beta chains from one sample in a study of early T cells in non-severe SARS-CoV-2 infection. TCRdb passed the 5' RACE reads through MiXCR, listing each CDR3 protein once. The profile shows 55,000 to 85,000 distinct CDR3 sequences, roughly an eighth of them singletons. The sequencing input was whole blood. Source of these receptors: an adult who was a healthcare worker with PCR-confirmed SARS-CoV-2 infection or an uninfected control (not recorded which). The CDR3 runs from the conserved cysteine through the conserved F or W. Each record gives: clone size, D gene, V gene, J gene, CDR3 DNA, CDR3 protein. A D gene is named only where the DNA matches it firmly. Clone sizes are given selectively: once, few, many, or a class where the clone is expanded.

NA,NA,TRBV10-3,TRBJ2-3,TGTGCCATCAAAGACGCCCTCCCCACAGATACGCAGTATTTT,CAIKDALPTDTQYF
few,NA,TRBV20-1,TRBJ1-4,TGCAGTGCCCCGGGTCCGAATGAAAAACTGTTTTTT,CSAPGPNEKLFF
NA,NA,TRBV7-9,TRBJ2-1,TGTGCCCACCCGAGTCCTGGGGCGTGGATGCGGAATGAGCAGTTCTTC,CAHPSPGAWMRNEQFF
few,NA,TRBV28,TRBJ2-5,TGTGCCAGCACGGACACCCAAGAGACCCAGTACTTC,CASTDTQETQYF
many,NA,TRBV5-6,TRBJ1-1,TGTGCCAGCAGCCCCTCAAAGAATGCAGTTACAGGCACTGAAGCTTTCTTT,CASSPSKNAVTGTEAFF
NA,NA,TRBV28,TRBJ1-2,TGTGCCAGCAGTTTGCCCAAGTTCCCTAGGGGCTACACCTTC,CASSLPKFPRGYTF
NA,NA,TRBV7-3,TRBJ1-2,TGTGCCAGCAGTACACAGGGACGGGACTATGGCTACACCTTC,CASSTQGRDYGYTF
NA,TRBD2,TRBV3-1,TRBJ2-5,TGTGCCAGCAGCCAGGGACTAGCGGGGGACCAAGAGACCCAGTACTTC,CASSQGLAGDQETQYF
many,NA,TRBV6-5,TRBJ2-6,TGTGCCAGCAGAGAGGGCGGTGGGGCCAACGTCCTGACTTTC,CASREGGGANVLTF
NA,NA,TRBV11-2,TRBJ1-1,TGTGCCAGCAGCTTAGGCGTGAGGGCTGGGGGAGCTACTGAAGCTTTCTTT,CASSLGVRAGGATEAFF
many,NA,TRBV6-2/TRBV6-3,TRBJ1-2,TGTGCCAGCGAGGTGGGAAGGAACTATGGCTACACCTTC,CASEVGRNYGYTF
few,TRBD1,TRBV7-3,TRBJ1-1,TGTGCCAGCAGCCCTGGCGGGGACAGGGGCACTGAAGCTTTCTTT,CASSPGGDRGTEAFF
few,NA,TRBV4-1,TRBJ2-3,TGCGCCAGCAGCCAAGGGGGTTTAGATACGCAGTATTTT,CASSQGGLDTQYF
many,NA,TRBV15,TRBJ1-4,TGTGCCACCAGCGGAGCGATAGGGGCTGATGAAAAACTGTTTTTT,CATSGAIGADEKLFF
NA,NA,TRBV9,TRBJ2-1,TGTGCCAGCAGCCCTACCGGGACTGGCTCCTACAATGAGCAGTTCTTC,CASSPTGTGSYNEQFF
NA,TRBD2,TRBV7-9,TRBJ2-3,TGTGCCAGCAGCTCGGCGGGGACTAGCGCTTCCACAGATACGCAGTATTTT,CASSSAGTSASTDTQYF
few,NA,TRBV7-2,TRBJ2-3,TGTGCCAGCAGCTCTGGGACCCCATTCGATACGCAGTATTTT,CASSSGTPFDTQYF
many,NA,TRBV4-3,TRBJ2-1,TGCGCCAGCAGCCAAGACCCCCAGGGAGAGCAGTTCTTC,CASSQDPQGEQFF
few,NA,TRBV29-1,TRBJ2-7,TGCAGCGTTCTGGACTCCTACGAGCAGTACTTC,CSVLDSYEQYF
NA,NA,TRBV10-3,TRBJ2-1,TGTGCCATCAGTGGACGAGGGGGCAATGAGCAGTTCTTC,CAISGRGGNEQFF
NA,NA,TRBV28,TRBJ1-2,TGTGCCAGCAGTTTTGGAGCAGGGGATGGCTACACCTTC,CASSFGAGDGYTF
many,NA,TRBV25-1,TRBJ2-5,TGTGCCAGCAGTGAATGGAGGGCAGCGCAAGAGACCCAGTACTTC,CASSEWRAAQETQYF
many,NA,TRBV7-6,TRBJ2-3,TGTGCCAGCAGCTTAGTAGCGCCAGATACGCAGTATTTT,CASSLVAPDTQYF
NA,NA,TRBV29-1,TRBJ2-7,TGCAGCGTTGGTTGGTCAGGACCGCGGGAGCAGTACTTC,CSVGWSGPREQYF
NA,NA,TRBV25-1,TRBJ2-1,TGTGCCAGCCGAGCCGGGAATGAGCAGTTCTTC,CASRAGNEQFF
NA,NA,TRBV29-1,TRBJ2-1,TGCAGCGTTGAAGTGCTCGGGGGAGGGACAGCGGGTGAGCAGTTCTTC,CSVEVLGGGTAGEQFF
many,NA,TRBV18,TRBJ1-2,TGTGCCAGCTCACCCCTGGGCGGCGAATATGGCTACACCTTC,CASSPLGGEYGYTF
NA,NA,TRBV12-2,TRBJ1-5,TGTGCAAGTCGCTTAGGTCGGACAGGGGAAGATCAGCCCCAGCATTTT,CASRLGRTGEDQPQHF
NA,NA,TRBV9,TRBJ1-3,TGTGCCAGCAACCGCCCCTCTGGAAACACCATATATTTT,CASNRPSGNTIYF
NA,TRBD1,TRBV7-9,TRBJ1-1,TGTGCCAGCAGCCCTTCGCCGGGACAGGCCCTTGAAGCTTTCTTT,CASSPSPGQALEAFF
NA,NA,TRBV7-8,TRBJ1-6,TGTGCCAGCAGCCTTAGACAGGACTATAATTCACCCCTCCACTTT,CASSLRQDYNSPLHF
many,NA,TRBV5-5,TRBJ1-4,TGTGCCAGCAGCTTGCAGTGGGGCACTAATGAAAAACTGTTTTTT,CASSLQWGTNEKLFF
few,TRBD2,TRBV6-1,TRBJ2-2,TGTGCCAGCAGTATTAGCGGGGGGAACACCGGGGAGCTGTTTTTT,CASSISGGNTGELFF
NA,NA,TRBV28,TRBJ2-7,TGTGCCAGCAGTTTGGTGGATTCGAGCAGTGGGCAGTACTTC,CASSLVDSSSGQYF
few,NA,TRBV29-1,TRBJ1-3,TGCAGCGTTTTAAGCTCTGGAAACACCATATATTTT,CSVLSSGNTIYF
NA,NA,TRBV7-2,TRBJ2-7,TGTGCCAGCAGCCCTCAAGACTACGAGCAGTACTTC,CASSPQDYEQYF
many,NA,TRBV3-1,TRBJ2-6,TGTGCCAGCAGCCAAGTCGTGTCTGGGGCCAACGTCCTGACTTTC,CASSQVVSGANVLTF
large,NA,TRBV7-2,TRBJ1-6,TGTGCCAGCAGCTTAGCGAGCTCCTATAATTCACCCCTCCACTTT,CASSLASSYNSPLHF
NA,NA,TRBV29-1,TRBJ2-3,TGCAGTGATAGGGAGATAAGCACAGATACGCAGTATTTT,CSDREISTDTQYF
many,NA,TRBV12-3/TRBV12-4,TRBJ2-5,TGTGCCAGCACCACTCTCCCTGAGACCCAGTACTTC,CASTTLPETQYF
few,TRBD2,TRBV7-2,TRBJ2-3,TGTGCCAGCAGCTTAGATGGCGGGGAGGGCGATACGCAGTATTTT,CASSLDGGEGDTQYF
many,TRBD2,TRBV28,TRBJ2-3,TGTGCCAGCAGTTTTATCGGGGGGGGCACAGATACGCAGTATTTT,CASSFIGGGTDTQYF
few,NA,TRBV10-3,TRBJ1-5,TGTGCCATCAGTGACAACAGGAGCCATCAGCCCCAGCATTTT,CAISDNRSHQPQHF
many,NA,TRBV10-3,TRBJ2-7,TGTGCCATCAGTGAAACGTTAGGGGGGTACGAGCAGTACTTC,CAISETLGGYEQYF
few,NA,TRBV27,TRBJ2-2,TGTGCCAGCAGACTGGATCCGAACGCCGGGGAGCTGTTTTTT,CASRLDPNAGELFF
NA,NA,TRBV13,TRBJ2-3,TGTGCCAGCAGCTTTAGTGATCTGGTCGATACGCAGTATTTT,CASSFSDLVDTQYF
few,NA,TRBV30,TRBJ1-2,TGTGCCTGGAGTGCGGGTCGCTATGGCTACACCTTC,CAWSAGRYGYTF
NA,NA,TRBV7-8,TRBJ1-4,TGTGCCAGCAGCTTAGGGTTCATGACAGCAACTAATGAAAAACTGTTTTTT,CASSLGFMTATNEKLFF
many,NA,TRBV5-1,TRBJ1-3,TGCGCCAGCAGCTTGGGGGGGAACTCTGGAAACACCATATATTTT,CASSLGGNSGNTIYF
NA,NA,TRBV20-1,TRBJ1-1,TGCAGTGCTAGAGTACAGCAACTTGAAGCTTTCTTT,CSARVQQLEAFF
many,NA,TRBV7-9,TRBJ2-1,TGTGCCAGCAGCCCCCCCGGGCCCCCAGGTGTGGATGAGCAGTTCTTC,CASSPPGPPGVDEQFF
many,NA,TRBV29-1,TRBJ1-1,TGCAGCGGGACCAGCGTTAACACTGAAGCTTTCTTT,CSGTSVNTEAFF
NA,NA,TRBV25-1,TRBJ2-5,TGTGCCAGCAGCCCCCCTGGATTTGCGGGCGGTGGGCGGGAGACCCAGTACTTC,CASSPPGFAGGGRETQYF
NA,TRBD1,TRBV20-1,TRBJ2-7,TGCAGTGCAACCGGGACAGGGGGCGCCGGGAGGTCCTACGAGCAGTACTTC,CSATGTGGAGRSYEQYF
few,NA,TRBV5-1,TRBJ1-4,TGCGCCAGCAGTCGGGGCAGCGATGAAAAACTGTTTTTT,CASSRGSDEKLFF
many,NA,TRBV13,TRBJ2-1,TGTGCCAGCAGCTTATATGGGGGGCACAATGAGCAGTTCTTC,CASSLYGGHNEQFF
few,TRBD2,TRBV5-1,TRBJ2-1,TGCGCCAGCAGCTTGGTTCTAGCGGCGGGAGAGCAGTTCTTC,CASSLVLAAGEQFF